Each of the 30 T cell receptor beta chains below was sequenced from the same sample in a study of blood T cell repertoires in COVID-19. Data came from immunoSEQ multiplex PCR; TCRdb stores just in-frame clones and leaves some out. This sample has 85,000 to 110,000 clones, with nearly 90% found just once. The sequenced sample was peripheral blood. These receptors all stem from a man aged 45 to 65 in a cohort sampled during active COVID-19.

The chain links TRBV5-1 to TRBJ2-4; D might be TRBD1 (7 bases). Per the germline V gene, CDR1 is SGHRS and CDR2 is YFSETQ. The CDR3 contains 14 residues. V dropped 4 bases and J dropped 8 bases, with 16 bases sitting between them. The CDR3 sequence is CASSTGGGGDIQYF. CDR3 sequence (DNA): TGCGCCAGCAGCACTGGAGGGGGCGGAGACATTCAGTACTTC. Using reference TRBV5-1 and TRBJ2-4 for the parts outside the CDR3, the full variable domain is KAGVTQTPRYLIKTRGQQVTLSCSPISGHRSVSWYQQTPGQGLQFLFEYFSETQRNKGNFPGRFSGRQFSNSRSEMNVSTLELGDSALYLCASSTGGGGDIQYFGAGTRLSVL.

The chain recombines TRBV18 with TRBJ2-2; 7 positions match TRBD1. Losses at the gene ends were 2 bases for V and 5 bases for J; bases not matched to a gene: 11. Germline V gene data show CDR1 as KGHSH and CDR2 as LQKENI. This CDR3 has 17 residues. Written as DNA, the CDR3 is TGTGCCAGCTCACCAAGAGGGGGCGGACAGAGTACCGGGGAGCTGTTTTTT. It is translated as CASSPRGGGQSTGELFF. Complete variable domain (other parts from reference TRBV18 and TRBJ2-2): NAGVMQNPRHLVRRRGQEARLRCSPMKGHSHVYWYRQLPEEGLKFMVYLQKENIIDESGMPKERFSAEFPKEGPSILRIQQVVRGDSAAYFCASSPRGGGQSTGELFFGEGSRLTVL.

The V call is TRBV7-9, the J call TRBJ2-2; tentatively, D is TRBD2 (7 bases). V lost 4 bases to trimming and J lost 7 bases, with 19 bases between them. The germline CDR1 and CDR2 sequences are SEHNR and FQNEAQ (reference sequence). This CDR3 comprises 16 residues. CDR3 DNA: TGTGCCAGCAGCTACACAACAGGGACGGGGGGCGGGGAGCTGTTTTTT. Its translation: CASSYTTGTGGGELFF.

This clone was observed a few times. The genes are TRBV18 and TRBJ1-2; maybe TRBD1 (6 bases). Germline loops: CDR1 KGHSH, CDR2 LQKENI. This CDR3 is 14 amino acids long. V was clipped by 0 bases and J by 6 bases, with 11 bases between them. CDR3 loop: CASSPPGAKNGYTF. CDR3 DNA: TGTGCCAGCTCACCACCGGGGGCAAAGAATGGCTACACCTTC.

The chain links TRBV27 to TRBJ1-2; weak D call: TRBD1 (5 bases). Trimming removed 0 bases at V and 7 bases at J, with 12 bases between. From germline, CDR1 is MNHEY and CDR2 SMNVEV (reference sequence). The CDR3 is made up of 14 amino acids. CDR3 in amino acids: CASSLSRGTGGYTF. CDR3 coding DNA: TGTGCCAGCAGTTTATCACGGGGGACGGGTGGCTACACCTTC.

J is TRBJ2-1 and V is TRBV6-1, with TRBD1 matching over 9 bases. The germline V gene has CDR1 MNHNS and CDR2 SASEGT. CDR3 length: 18 residues. V was pared by 4 bases and J by 9 bases, with 19 bases of the junction left unmatched. The CDR3 sequence: CASSASSSYSQGALEQFF. The CDR3 nucleotides read TGTGCCAGCAGTGCCAGCTCAAGCTACTCACAGGGGGCCCTTGAGCAGTTCTTC.

The V call is TRBV4-2, the J call TRBJ1-1; D might be TRBD1 (5 bases). The CDR3 consists of 18 residues. V lost 1 base and J lost 0, with 18 bases in between. Per the germline V gene, CDR1 is LGHNA and CDR2 is YNFKEQ. DNA of the CDR3: TGTGCCAGCAGCCAAGTCGGAGGGGTAAAGAAGATGAACACTGAAGCTTTCTTT. Translating it yields CASSQVGGVKKMNTEAFF.

The genes are TRBV14 and TRBJ2-1; D perhaps matches TRBD1 (5 bases). V was pared by 4 bases and J by 0 bases, with 16 bases between. Germline CDR1 SGHDN, CDR2 FVKESK. CDR3 length: 17 residues. CDR3 DNA sequence: TGTGCCAGCAGCCCGCTTTCGACAGAGAGCTCCTACAATGAGCAGTTCTTC. It codes for CASSPLSTESSYNEQFF.

Turning to this clone: The same CDR3 can be traced to other DNA sequences in this sample. The chain carries TRBV6-1 and TRBJ2-7, with 8 bases aligning to TRBD1. With 3 bases clipped from V and 4 bases from J, the junction kept 5 bases outside the gene matches. Per germline, CDR1 MNHNS and CDR2 SASEGT. This CDR3 has 14 amino acids. In DNA, the CDR3 is TGTGCCAGCAGTGAGGCAGGGGGCGAGTACGAGCAGTACTTC. The encoded protein is CASSEAGGEYEQYF.

DNA for the CDR3: TGTGCCAGCAGTTGGGCAGGGGGCTTTCAGCCCCAGCATTTT. Protein product: CASSWAGGFQPQHF. This chain links TRBV28 with TRBJ1-5, with 8 bases matching TRBD1. V gave up 4 bases and J gave up 6 bases; unmatched junction bases: 5. Looked up from germline, CDR1 is MDHEN and CDR2 is SYDVKM. The CDR3 is made up of 14 amino acids. Complete variable domain (other parts from reference TRBV28 and TRBJ1-5): DVKVTQSSRYLVKRTGEKVFLECVQDMDHENMFWYRQDPGLGLRLIYFSYDVKMKEKGDIPEGYSVSREKKERFSLILESASTNQTSMYLCASSWAGGFQPQHFGDGTRLSIL.

CDR3 protein: CASRPTGGPTGELFF. In DNA form, the CDR3 reads TGTGCCAGCAGGCCGACAGGGGGCCCCACCGGGGAGCTGTTTTTT. The V call is TRBV9, the J call TRBJ2-2, with 10 bases lining up with TRBD1. The V and J ends lost 5 bases and 4 bases, in that order; junction bases with no gene match: 5. Per the germline V gene, CDR1 is SGDLS and CDR2 is YYNGEE. The CDR3 loop spans 15 amino acids.

This sequence joins TRBV6-2 or TRBV6-3 and TRBJ2-7; 7 positions match TRBD1. Germline CDR1 reads MNHEY; CDR2 reads SVGEGT. This CDR3 contains 15 residues. V lost 0 bases to trimming and J lost 6 bases; unmatched junction nucleotides: 8. The CDR3 bases are TGTGCCAGCAGTTACTCGGAGACAGGGTCCCTCGAGCAGTACTTC. It yields the protein CASSYSETGSLEQYF.

The chain uses TRBV28 and TRBJ2-7; 11 nucleotides agree with TRBD2. Unmatched junction bases numbered 7, after V lost 6 bases and J lost 3 bases. Germline V CDR1 and CDR2: MDHEN, SYDVKM. The CDR3 is made up of 15 amino acids. CDR3 region: CASSGPSGGNYEQYV. The CDR3 DNA reads as TGTGCCAGCAGCGGGCCTAGCGGGGGGAACTACGAGCAGTACGTC.

This chain joins TRBV19 and TRBJ1-6; no definite D call. CDR1 and CDR2 from the germline V gene are LNHDA and SQIVND (reference sequence). V lost 3 bases, J lost 7 bases, and 10 bases lay in between. This CDR3 contains 14 residues. The CDR3 coding sequence is TGTGCCAGTAGTATTACACCAGGAAATTCACCCCTCCACTTT. This gives the protein CASSITPGNSPLHF.

V is TRBV4-2 and J is TRBJ2-3; 7 bases align to TRBD1. This CDR3 contains 17 residues. The V segment lost 3 bases and the J segment 3 bases; nucleotides outside the gene matches: 12. In germline, CDR1 is LGHNA, CDR2 YNFKEQ. The CDR3 DNA reads as TGTGCCAGCAGCCACTTCCGAGGGGGCGGGTGGACAGATACGCAGTATTTT. Translating it yields CASSHFRGGGWTDTQYF.

J is TRBJ1-1 and V is TRBV10-2, with a possible D match to TRBD1 (5 bases). V was pared by 7 bases and J by 0 bases, with 12 bases between. CDR1 and CDR2 (germline): WSHSY, SAAADI. CDR3 length: 14 amino acids. The CDR3 region has the DNA TGCGCCAGCACGCTCGGGGGGATGAACACTGAAGCTTTCTTT. Residues: CASTLGGMNTEAFF.

The rearrangement joins TRBV5-1 to TRBJ1-2; D perhaps matches TRBD1 (6 bases). V shed 2 bases and J shed 2 bases, with 10 bases lying between them. Germline V gene lookup returns CDR1 SGHRS and CDR2 YFSETQ. This CDR3 has 14 residues. The CDR3 loop is CASSLQGSNYGYTF. The CDR3 nucleotides read TGCGCCAGCAGCTTACAGGGAAGCAACTATGGCTACACCTTC.

V and J are TRBV5-1 and TRBJ2-2; 8 bases align to TRBD1. This CDR3 contains 16 residues. Trimming at V came to 4 bases and at J to 4 bases, leaving 9 bases not matched to a gene. From germline, CDR1 is SGHRS and CDR2 YFSETQ. The CDR3, as DNA: TGCGCCAGCAGCCCTATTGACAGGGGCGGCACCGGGGAGCTGTTTTTT. Translating gives CASSPIDRGGTGELFF.

V is TRBV24-1 and J is TRBJ2-6; D is unresolved. Germline CDR1 KGHDR, CDR2 SFDVKD. The CDR3 loop spans 13 amino acids. V was trimmed by 9 bases and J by 0 bases, leaving 5 bases between them. Written as DNA, the CDR3 is TGTGCCACCTCGGGCTCTGGGGCCAACGTCCTGACTTTC. Translated: CATSGSGANVLTF.

About this clone: The germline gene is not matched at one end of the junction; a read error may be the cause. The chain employs TRBV19 and TRBJ1-1, with a weak D call TRBD1 (5 bases). Germline V gives CDR1 LNHDA, CDR2 SQIVND (reference sequence). The CDR3 is 13 residues long. The CDR3 coding sequence is TGTGCCAGCAGTATGGCGGGGGTTCGCGAAGCTTTCTTT. Its protein is CASSMAGVREAFF.

The chain carries TRBV19 and TRBJ1-5; D ambiguous. Germline-derived CDR1 and CDR2 are LNHDA and SQIVND (reference sequence). Trimming shortened V by 3 bases and J by 6 bases, and 15 bases separated the two germline ends. The CDR3 is 15 residues long. The CDR3 sequence: CASSISLESSQPQHF. CDR3 sequence (DNA): TGTGCCAGTAGTATTTCGTTAGAATCAAGTCAGCCCCAGCATTTT.

This rearrangement joins TRBV2 to TRBJ1-4, with D uncertain. The V and J ends lost 7 bases and 3 bases respectively, with 12 bases between them. The CDR3 runs 14 residues. CDR1 and CDR2 (germline): SNHLY, FYNNEI. The CDR3 bases are TGTGCCAGCACCAGGAACCCATCTAATGAAAAACTGTTTTTT. Amino acids: CASTRNPSNEKLFF.

The CDR3 loop reads CASSPVDRADGYTF. The CDR3 coding sequence is TGTGCCAGCTCCCCTGTGGACAGGGCGGATGGCTACACCTTC. The V gene is TRBV18, the J gene TRBJ1-2; 8 nucleotides agree with TRBD1. CDR1 is KGHSH and CDR2 is LQKENI in the germline V gene. The V gene end was trimmed by 6 bases and the J gene end by 6 bases; junction bases not matched to a gene: 9. The CDR3 is made up of 14 amino acids.

J is TRBJ2-7 and V is TRBV12-3 or TRBV12-4, with D possibly TRBD2 on 5 matching bases. The CDR3 extends over 12 amino acids. V was shortened by 5 bases and J by 9 bases, with 14 bases between the two germline ends. The CDR3 DNA sequence: TGTGCCAGCAGTCACCCAAGTCGGGGGCAGTACTTC. Translating gives CASSHPSRGQYF.

J is TRBJ2-2 and V is TRBV7-3; 9 bases are shared with TRBD2. Germline CDR1 reads SGHTA; CDR2 reads FQGTGA. This CDR3 comprises 16 residues. The V gene end was trimmed by 5 bases and the J gene end by 4 bases; junction bases not matched to a gene: 8. CDR3 DNA: TGTGCCAGCAGCCAAGCGGGGGGAATGGGCACCGGGGAGCTGTTTTTT. It translates to CASSQAGGMGTGELFF.

V usage is TRBV29-1 and J usage is TRBJ1-1; TRBD1 matches 8 bases. Germline CDR1 is SQVTM and CDR2 is ANQGSEA. V was clipped by 7 bases and J by 1 base; unmatched bases: 2. This CDR3 is 12 amino acids long. The CDR3 loop reads CSGGTGNTEAFF. Here the CDR3 DNA reads TGCAGCGGAGGGACAGGGAACACTGAAGCTTTCTTT.

The chain joins TRBV3-1 (or the pseudogene TRBV3-2) to TRBJ2-1; possible D gene TRBD1, 6 bases. The CDR3 loop spans 16 amino acids. From germline, CDR1 is LGHDT and CDR2 YNNKEL (reference sequence). V was trimmed by 3 bases and J by 2 bases, leaving 14 bases between them. The CDR3 nucleotides read TGTGCCAGCAGCCATACCCGGGACACCGCCTACAATGAGCAGTTCTTC. It specifies CASSHTRDTAYNEQFF.

The chain joins TRBV7-8 to TRBJ2-3; 15 bases are shared with TRBD2. The CDR3 covers 15 residues. Trimming at V came to 8 bases and at J to 2 bases, leaving 2 bases not matched to a gene. Germline assignment: CDR1 SGHVS and CDR2 FQNEAQ. The CDR3 loop reads CASRTSGGVTDTQYF. Here the CDR3 DNA reads TGTGCCAGCCGGACTAGCGGGGGGGTCACAGATACGCAGTATTTT.

The chain employs TRBV3-1 (or the pseudogene TRBV3-2) and TRBJ1-3; the D is unclear. V was cut by 4 bases and J by 2 bases, with 12 bases left in between. Germline V gene lookup returns CDR1 LGHDT and CDR2 YNNKEL (reference sequence). The CDR3 has 15 residues. The CDR3 DNA reads TGTGCCAGCAGCCTGCTCGGGCGGGCTGGAAACACCATATATTTT. Protein sequence: CASSLLGRAGNTIYF.

The chain uses TRBV12-5 and TRBJ2-1; TRBD1 matches at 7 bases. The CDR3 is made up of 16 amino acids. Germline V gene data show CDR1 as LGHNT and CDR2 as FRNRAP. V was clipped by 0 bases and J by 7 bases; unmatched bases: 9. CDR3: CASGLVLRQGCNEQFF. The CDR3 DNA sequence: TGTGCTAGTGGTTTGGTACTGAGACAGGGTTGTAATGAGCAGTTCTTC.